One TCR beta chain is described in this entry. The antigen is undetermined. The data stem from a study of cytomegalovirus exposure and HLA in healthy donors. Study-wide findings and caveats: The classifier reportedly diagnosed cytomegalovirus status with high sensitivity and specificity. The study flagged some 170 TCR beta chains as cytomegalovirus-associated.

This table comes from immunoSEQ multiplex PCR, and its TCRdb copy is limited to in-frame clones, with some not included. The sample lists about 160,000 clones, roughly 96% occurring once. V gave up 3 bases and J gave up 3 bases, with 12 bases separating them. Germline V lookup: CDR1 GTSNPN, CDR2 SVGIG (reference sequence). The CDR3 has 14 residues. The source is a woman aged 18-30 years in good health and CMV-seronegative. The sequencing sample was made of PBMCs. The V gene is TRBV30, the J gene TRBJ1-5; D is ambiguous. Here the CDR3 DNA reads TGTGCCTGGAGGCCGGGGAACCTCAATCAGCCCCAGCATTTT. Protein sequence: CAWRPGNLNQPQHF.